The 15 T cell receptor beta chains below come from one sample, sequenced in a study of T cells after yellow fever vaccination. One entry per CDR3 protein, called by TCRdb with MiXCR from the 5' RACE reads. The sample records 200,000 to 300,000 distinct CDR3 sequences, 6% to 7.5% being singletons. This material consisted of CD4+ T cells sorted from PBMCs, taken 15 days after the yellow fever booster vaccination. The receptors shown here come from a man in his thirties or forties who received the YFV17D yellow fever vaccine.

This clonotype was detected a few times. The chain carries TRBV24-1 and TRBJ2-2; D gene ambiguous. The germline V gene has CDR1 KGHDR and CDR2 SFDVKD. Trimming took 4 bases from V and 5 from J, leaving 16 bases between them. The CDR3 loop spans 16 amino acids. The DNA for the CDR3 is TGTGCCACCAGTGACCCGACCCCCGACGGTACCGGGGAGCTGTTTTTT. Its translation is CATSDPTPDGTGELFF.

The sample holds a few counts of this clonotype. The gene calls are TRBV7-6 and TRBJ2-2, with TRBD2 identical over 7 bases. V dropped 5 bases and J dropped 5; count of bases not matched to a gene: 8. CDR1 SGHVS and CDR2 FNYEAQ come from the germline V gene. The CDR3 has 15 residues. CDR3 region: CASSRSGMGTGELFF. The DNA for the CDR3 is TGTGCCAGCAGCCGAAGCGGGATGGGTACCGGGGAGCTGTTTTTT.

This clonotype was found many times. The chain combines TRBV7-3 with TRBJ2-1, with TRBD1 matching 8 bases. CDR3 length equals 14 residues. V dropped 3 bases and J dropped 5; count of bases not matched to a gene: 3. The germline CDR1 and CDR2 sequences are SGHTA and FQGTGA. The CDR3, as DNA: TGTGCCAGCAGCTTTGGACAGGGTAACAATGAGCAGTTCTTC. This gives the protein CASSFGQGNNEQFF.

This clonotype was observed a few times. The chain couples TRBV7-9 to TRBJ2-5; no clear D. V was clipped by 0 bases and J by 2 bases, with 10 bases between them. The CDR3 is made up of 15 amino acids. Germline CDR1 is SEHNR and CDR2 is FQNEAQ (reference sequence). The CDR3: CASSLAGKTQETQYF. Written as DNA, the CDR3 is TGTGCCAGCAGCTTAGCGGGAAAAACGCAAGAGACCCAGTACTTC.

This clonotype turned up a few times. The chain combines TRBV20-1 with TRBJ2-1, with D unclear. Germline-derived CDR1 and CDR2 are DFQATT and SNEGSKA (reference sequence). The V end lost 3 bases, the J end lost 2 bases, and 14 bases lay between the germline ends. This CDR3 comprises 15 residues. CDR3 DNA: TGCAGTGCTAGGGAACTGGGATGGACCTACAATGAGCAGTTCTTC. Residues: CSARELGWTYNEQFF.

This clonotype appeared many times. This chain links TRBV28 with TRBJ2-7, with 10 bases that match TRBD1. The CDR3 has 14 amino acids. Germline V gene lookup returns CDR1 MDHEN and CDR2 SYDVKM. V was clipped by 4 bases and J by 6 bases; unmatched bases: 6. CDR3 DNA sequence: TGTGCCAGCAGTTCGGGACAGGGGTTTGTCGAGCAGTACTTC. Translated, it gives CASSSGQGFVEQYF.

This clonotype was seen repeatedly, ten times or more. This chain connects TRBV6-1 to TRBJ2-5; 7 bases are shared with TRBD2. Trimming took 7 bases from V and 4 from J; bases not matched to a gene: 21. This CDR3 spans 18 amino acids. CDR1 is MNHNS and CDR2 is SASEGT in the germline V gene. The CDR3 nucleotides are TGTGCCAGCATCAAAGCCTCCGGGAGAGGGGAGGGCCCAGAGACCCAGTACTTC. It yields the protein CASIKASGRGEGPETQYF.

J is TRBJ1-6 and V is TRBV4-3; 10 bases agree with TRBD1. J gave up 7 bases and V 6 bases, and 3 bases lay outside the gene matches. Germline CDR1 LGHNA, CDR2 YSLEER. This CDR3 contains 14 residues. The CDR3 here is CASRKGQGNSPLHF. CDR3 DNA: TGCGCCAGCAGAAAGGGACAGGGGAATTCACCCCTCCACTTT.

V is TRBV5-1 and J is TRBJ1-6, with D unresolved. From germline, CDR1 is SGHRS and CDR2 YFSETQ. Trimming left V 2 bases short and J 9 bases short, with 21 bases between. The CDR3 runs to 17 residues. CDR3 in amino acids: CASSLLGFELPSSPLHF. The CDR3 coding sequence is TGCGCCAGCAGCTTATTGGGTTTTGAACTACCGTCTTCACCCCTCCACTTT.

This chain uses TRBV6-2 or TRBV6-3 with TRBJ2-3; TRBD1 might be the D (6 bases). Germline CDR1 reads MNHEY; CDR2 reads SVGEGT. This CDR3 contains 13 residues. With 6 bases removed from V and 6 bases from J, the gap between germline ends came to 13 bases. CDR3 amino acids: CASRSHRVDTQYF. The CDR3 region has the DNA TGTGCCAGCAGGTCCCACAGGGTTGATACGCAGTATTTT.

This clonotype has ten or more counts. The J gene is TRBJ2-3, the V gene TRBV18, with unresolved D. The CDR3 extends over 16 amino acids. Trimming pared 1 base from V and 1 base from J, leaving 12 bases between. Per germline, CDR1 KGHSH and CDR2 LQKENI. Written as DNA, the CDR3 is TGTGCCAGCTCACCACAGAGTGTTGGGGGCACAGATACGCAGTATTTT. Translating it yields CASSPQSVGGTDTQYF.

The V and J genes are TRBV12-3 or TRBV12-4 and TRBJ2-1; perhaps TRBD1 as D (6 bases). V dropped 6 bases and J dropped 7 bases, with 13 bases sitting between them. This CDR3 has 13 amino acids. CDR3 loop: CASRPQGRNEQFF. DNA for the CDR3: TGTGCCAGCAGACCCCAGGGGAGAAATGAGCAGTTCTTC.

The CDR3 DNA sequence: TGTGCCAGCAGCCCTCGGACGAGCTCCTACAATGAGCAGTTCTTC. Translation: CASSPRTSSYNEQFF. This chain connects TRBV11-2 to TRBJ2-1; no definite D call. The CDR3 consists of 15 residues. Germline CDR1 is SGHAT and CDR2 is FQNNGV. V lost 5 bases and J 0 bases, leaving 11 bases between the germline ends.

The genes are TRBV6-5 and TRBJ2-7; 8 bases are a match to TRBD1. Losses at the gene ends were 0 bases for V and 4 bases for J; bases not matched to a gene: 8. Germline assignment: CDR1 MNHEY and CDR2 SVGAGI. The CDR3 is 16 residues long. DNA of the CDR3: TGTGCCAGCAGTTACTCGACCGGGACAGGTCAATACGAGCAGTACTTC. Translation: CASSYSTGTGQYEQYF.

In its sample, this clonotype was seen many times. The V gene is TRBV27, the J gene TRBJ2-2; D not resolved. In germline, CDR1 is MNHEY, CDR2 SMNVEV (reference sequence). Trimming pared 6 bases from V and 8 bases from J, leaving 10 bases between. This CDR3 comprises 12 residues. CDR3 DNA sequence: TGTGCCAGCAGCCTTGCCAAAGGGGAGCTGTTTTTT. Translation gives CASSLAKGELFF.